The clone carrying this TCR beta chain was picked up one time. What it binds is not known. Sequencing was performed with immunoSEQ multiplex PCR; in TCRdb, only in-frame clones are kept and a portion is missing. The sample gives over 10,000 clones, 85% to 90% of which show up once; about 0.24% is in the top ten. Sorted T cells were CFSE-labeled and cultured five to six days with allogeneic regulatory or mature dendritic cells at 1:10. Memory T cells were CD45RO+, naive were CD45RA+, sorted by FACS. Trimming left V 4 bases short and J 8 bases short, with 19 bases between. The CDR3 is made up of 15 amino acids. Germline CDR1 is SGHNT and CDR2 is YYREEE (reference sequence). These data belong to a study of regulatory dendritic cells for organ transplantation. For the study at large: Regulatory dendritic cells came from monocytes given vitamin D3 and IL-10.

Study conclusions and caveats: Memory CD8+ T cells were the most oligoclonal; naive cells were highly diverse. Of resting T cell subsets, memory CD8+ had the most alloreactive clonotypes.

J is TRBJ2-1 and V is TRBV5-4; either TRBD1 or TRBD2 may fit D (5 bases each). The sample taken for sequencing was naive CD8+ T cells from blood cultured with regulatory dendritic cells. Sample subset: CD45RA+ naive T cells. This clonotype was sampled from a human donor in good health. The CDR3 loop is CASSRAPLGEDEQFF. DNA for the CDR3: TGTGCCAGCAGCCGAGCCCCCCTGGGGGAAGATGAGCAGTTCTTC. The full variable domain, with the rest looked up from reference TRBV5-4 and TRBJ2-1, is ETGVTQSPTHLIKTRGQQVTLRCSSQSGHNTVSWYQQALGQGPQFIFQYYREEENGRGNFPPRFSGLQFPNYSSELNVNALELDDSALYLCASSRAPLGEDEQFFGPGTRLTVL.